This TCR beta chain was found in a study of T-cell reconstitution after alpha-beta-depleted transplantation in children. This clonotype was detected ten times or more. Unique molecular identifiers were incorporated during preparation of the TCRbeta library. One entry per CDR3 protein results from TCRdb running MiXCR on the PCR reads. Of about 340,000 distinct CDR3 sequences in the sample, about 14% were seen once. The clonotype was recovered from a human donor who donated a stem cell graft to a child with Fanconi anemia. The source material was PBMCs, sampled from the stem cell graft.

CDR3 nucleotides: TGCAGTGCTAGAGATGATCCGGGGGCGAGTTCCGAGACCCAGTACTTC. Translated, it gives CSARDDPGASSETQYF. The chain combines TRBV20-1 with TRBJ2-5; possibly TRBD1 or TRBD2 for D (6 bases each). Germline-derived CDR1 and CDR2 are DFQATT and SNEGSKA (reference sequence). The CDR3 has 16 residues. Trimming left V 0 bases short and J 5 bases short, with 19 bases between.